This section outlines one T cell receptor beta chain sequence together with its context. What it recognizes is unknown. It was with unique molecular identifiers that the TCRbeta library was prepared. A single record per CDR3 protein comes from TCRdb applying MiXCR to the PCR reads. The table has about 980,000 distinct CDR3 sequences, about 29% seen once. This sample was taken from a study of T-cell reconstitution after alpha-beta-depleted transplantation in children. Study-wide findings and caveats: Some patients showed high day-60 TCRbeta diversity, which derived from surviving recipient T cells and thymic progenitors. Newly produced T cells mostly accounted for T-cell counts and diversity one year post-transplant.

The CDR3 runs to 12 residues. Looked up from germline, CDR1 is DFQATT and CDR2 is SNEGSKA (reference sequence). V shed 6 bases, J shed 4 bases, and the junction held 3 bases outside the gene matches. This chain links TRBV20-1 with TRBJ2-1, with 7 bases lining up with TRBD2. Sequences were derived from PBMCs, mostly from graft donor cells, sampled 360 days after TCRalphabeta/CD19-depleted stem cell transplant. The source is a boy under two years old who had a stem cell transplant for SCID, so the T cells may come from the graft donor. The CDR3 is CSALAAYNEQFF. The CDR3 region has the DNA TGCAGTGCCCTAGCGGCGTACAATGAGCAGTTCTTC.